This T cell receptor beta chain came from a study of T cell responses to AZD1222 COVID-19 vaccine. Germline V gene data show CDR1 as MNHEY and CDR2 as SVGAGI. This CDR3 region has 14 residues. With 6 bases removed from V and 1 base from J, the gap between germline ends came to 10 bases. TCRdb's table, derived via immunoSEQ multiplex PCR, lists solely in-frame clones and lacks some. The profile shows over 110,000 clones, approximately 92% of them singletons. This specimen was peripheral blood, taken on day 0 of AZD1222 vaccination. This chain connects TRBV6-5 to TRBJ1-5, with TRBD1 as a possible D gene (5 bases). This receptor was identified in an adult in good health. CDR3 nucleotide sequence: TGTGCCAGCAGCCCCCCAGGGAGCAATCAGCCCCAGCATTTT. This codes for CASSPPGSNQPQHF.